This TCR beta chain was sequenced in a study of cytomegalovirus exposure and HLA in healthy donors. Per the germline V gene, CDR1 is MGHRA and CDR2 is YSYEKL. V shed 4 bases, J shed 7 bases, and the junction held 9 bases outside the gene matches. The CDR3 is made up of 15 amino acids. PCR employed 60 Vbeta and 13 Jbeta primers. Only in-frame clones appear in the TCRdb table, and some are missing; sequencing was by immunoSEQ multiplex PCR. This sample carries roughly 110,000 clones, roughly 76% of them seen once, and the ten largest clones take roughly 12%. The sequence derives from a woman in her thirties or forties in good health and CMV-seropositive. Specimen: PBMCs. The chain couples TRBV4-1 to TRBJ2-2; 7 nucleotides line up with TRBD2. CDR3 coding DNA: TGCGCCAGCAGCCCAGGACCAGCGGGAAGCGGGGAGCTGTTTTTT. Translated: CASSPGPAGSGELFF.